This is a list of T cell receptor beta chains from one sample in a study of shared clonotypes between healthy human individuals. Assay used: immunoSEQ multiplex PCR; TCRdb lists only in-frame clones, some missing. Of about half a million clones detected, approximately 82% appear once; the ten largest clones hold 9.5% to 15%. Material: PBMCs. The receptors originated from a woman aged 40 to 55 in good health. Some clones in this sample may be carry-over from other donors' samples. Both conserved end residues are trimmed from each CDR3. A row's size may be missing; if present it is once, few, many or a size class.

few,TRBV12-5,ASLAGGQDTQY
NA,TRBV7-8,ASSLTTTGRVNTEAF
NA,TRBV28,ASTGRDLFRAY
NA,TRBV19,ASSIPTSGGTTYEQY
NA,TRBV9,ASSVGRQGTGELF
NA,TRBV11-3,ASSFGLAGVVEQF
NA,TRBV6-5,ASSYSPGQETQY
NA,TRBV2,ASRPGLAVTYNEQF
NA,TRBV10-3,AISESPDRKSSGNTIY
NA,TRBV10-3,AIGVGGNTIY
NA,TRBV5-1,ASSLGVSGTNTGELF
NA,TRBV7-2,ASSLGPGWSGYT
NA,TRBV13,ASSLPAGDHEQY
NA,TRBV10-2,ASSDGRLDITYEQY
NA,TRBV6-5,ASSYRRGGRHEQY
NA,TRBV7-9,ASSPRTGSKNIQY
NA,TRBV9,ASSASPGGGGNTIY
NA,TRBV28,ASSGQGLEGNEAF
once,TRBV2,ASSMGQGQGYEQY
NA,TRBV5-6,ASSLGAYEQY
once,TRBV9,ASSAGLAGGPGTDTQY
NA,TRBV4-2,ASSQDRQGVSGNTIY
few,TRBV9,ASSVIGLASNEQF
NA,TRBV5-4,ASSFRDRLDTQY
NA,TRBV2,ASSELSGASSYNEQF
NA,TRBV9,ASRERDLNTEAF
NA,TRBV9,ASSAGPPEDEQY
NA,TRBV15,ATSRQGSGNTIY
NA,TRBV19,ASTQPDRGNEQF
NA,TRBV27,ASRKDRYENNEQF
once,TRBV27,ASSLSRSPLH
NA,TRBV6-1,ASSENPAGEYDGYT
NA,TRBV11-3,ASSSGVGKTQY
once,TRBV7-2,ASSRTAYEKLF
NA,TRBV2,ASSGAGTSGTYEQY
NA,TRBV29-1,SVVGGNQETQY
once,TRBV7-7,ASSPGLAGARAETQY
NA,TRBV10-3,ATNRDRADSNQPQH
NA,TRBV27,ASRSHPGTGLGSGELF
NA,TRBV11-2,ASSLRGLTNEKLF
NA,TRBV7-2,ASSLSVGPYEQY
NA,TRBV6-1,ASSEEGLSTDTQY
NA,TRBV5-1,ASSPAGPGFATEAF
NA,TRBV7-3,ASSPSHSSTEAF
few,TRBV9,ASSVFGGGEETQY
NA,TRBV9,ASSERGGTRSQETQY
NA,TRBV6-6,ASSPQGYEQY
once,TRBV4-3,ASSQSTGRQETQY
NA,TRBV14,ASSQLPQGIPGELF
once,TRBV11-2,ASSSRKSYRGRLETQY
NA,TRBV5-5,ASSDEQGVNTGELF
NA,TRBV29-1,SVGITGANVLT
NA,TRBV6-4,ASIERGGQRYEQY
NA,TRBV19,ASSTPGLFYEQY
few,TRBV6-6,ASSYSQGSQPQH